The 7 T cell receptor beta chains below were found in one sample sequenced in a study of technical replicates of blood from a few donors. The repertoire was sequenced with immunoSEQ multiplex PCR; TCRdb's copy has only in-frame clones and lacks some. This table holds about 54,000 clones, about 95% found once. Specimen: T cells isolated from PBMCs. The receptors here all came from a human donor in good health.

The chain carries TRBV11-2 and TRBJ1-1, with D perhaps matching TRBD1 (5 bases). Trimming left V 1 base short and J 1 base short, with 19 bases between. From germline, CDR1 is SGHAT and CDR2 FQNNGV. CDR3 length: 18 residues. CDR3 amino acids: CASSLGIWEEGSNTEAFF. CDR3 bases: TGTGCCAGCAGCTTAGGCATATGGGAGGAGGGGTCGAACACTGAAGCTTTCTTT.

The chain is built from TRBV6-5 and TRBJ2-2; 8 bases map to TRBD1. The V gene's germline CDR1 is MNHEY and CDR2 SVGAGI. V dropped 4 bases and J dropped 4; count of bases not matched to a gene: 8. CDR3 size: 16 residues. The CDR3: CASSSAPGQATGELFF. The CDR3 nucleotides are TGTGCCAGCAGTTCCGCCCCGGGACAGGCCACCGGGGAGCTGTTTTTT.

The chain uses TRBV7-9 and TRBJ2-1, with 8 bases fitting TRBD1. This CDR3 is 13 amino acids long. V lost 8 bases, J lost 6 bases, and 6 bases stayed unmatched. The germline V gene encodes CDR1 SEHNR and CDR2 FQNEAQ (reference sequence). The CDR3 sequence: CASGTGGGNEQFF. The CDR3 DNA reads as TGTGCCAGCGGAACAGGGGGTGGCAATGAGCAGTTCTTC.

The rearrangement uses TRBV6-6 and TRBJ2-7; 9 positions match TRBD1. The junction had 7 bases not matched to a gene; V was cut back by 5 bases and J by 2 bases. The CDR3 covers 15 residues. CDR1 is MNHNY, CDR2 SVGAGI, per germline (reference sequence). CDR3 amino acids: CASSDPGTGTYEQYF. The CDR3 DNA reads TGTGCCAGCAGTGACCCCGGGACAGGGACCTACGAGCAGTACTTC.

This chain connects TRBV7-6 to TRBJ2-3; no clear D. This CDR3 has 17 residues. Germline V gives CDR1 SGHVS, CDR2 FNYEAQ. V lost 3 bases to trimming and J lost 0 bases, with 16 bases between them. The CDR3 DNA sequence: TGTGCCAGCAGCTTCGATTGCTGCCCAACTAGCACAGATACGCAGTATTTT. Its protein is CASSFDCCPTSTDTQYF.

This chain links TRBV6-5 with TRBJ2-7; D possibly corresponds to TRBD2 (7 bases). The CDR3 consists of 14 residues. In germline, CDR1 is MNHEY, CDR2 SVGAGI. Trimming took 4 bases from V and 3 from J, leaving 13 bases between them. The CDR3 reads CASSWGGTNYEQYF. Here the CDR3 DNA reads TGTGCCAGCAGTTGGGGAGGGACAAACTACGAGCAGTACTTC.

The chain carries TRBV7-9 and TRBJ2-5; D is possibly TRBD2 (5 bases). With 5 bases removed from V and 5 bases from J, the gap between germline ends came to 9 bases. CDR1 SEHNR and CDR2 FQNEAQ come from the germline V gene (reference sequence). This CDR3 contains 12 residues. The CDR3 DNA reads TGTGCCAGCAGCCCGTGGAGGGAGACCCAGTACTTC. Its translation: CASSPWRETQYF.